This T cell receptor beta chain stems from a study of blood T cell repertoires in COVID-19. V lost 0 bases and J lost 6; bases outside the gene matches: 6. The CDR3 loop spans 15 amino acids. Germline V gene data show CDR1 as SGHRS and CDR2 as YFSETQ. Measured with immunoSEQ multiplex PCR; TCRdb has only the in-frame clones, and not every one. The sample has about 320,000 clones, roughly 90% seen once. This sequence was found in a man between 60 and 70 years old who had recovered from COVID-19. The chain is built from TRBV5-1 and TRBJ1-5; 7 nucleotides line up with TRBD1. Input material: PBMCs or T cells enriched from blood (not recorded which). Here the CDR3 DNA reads TGCGCCAGCAGCTTGGATGGTACAGGGGCTCAGCCCCAGCATTTT. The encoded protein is CASSLDGTGAQPQHF.